The clone carrying this T cell receptor (beta chain) was seen a few times. Antigen: not known. This sample stems from a study of cytomegalovirus exposure and HLA in healthy donors. PCR amplification relied on 60 Vbeta primers (plus 13 Jbeta primers). The data were produced by immunoSEQ multiplex PCR, yet TCRdb's version contains in-frame clones alone and is incomplete. The sample carries over 150,000 clones, 75% to 85% recorded once. The study's findings and limits: In a later analysis, DRB1 alleles had the most associated TCRs; HLA-C alleles the fewest.

This CDR3 contains 13 residues. Germline V lookup: CDR1 SGDLS, CDR2 YYNGEE. The germline V and J ends were trimmed by 0 bases and 4 bases, with 7 bases remaining between them. This clonotype was obtained from a woman aged 45 to 65 in good health and CMV-seropositive. Material for sequencing was PBMCs. V usage is TRBV9 and J usage is TRBJ1-1, with a weak D call TRBD1 (5 bases). Written as DNA, the CDR3 is TGTGCCAGCAGCGTAGACAGGTCCACTGAAGCTTTCTTT. This codes for CASSVDRSTEAFF.